Listed below are T cell receptor beta chains from one sample, sequenced in a study of T-cell memory formation after mild COVID-19. In TCRdb, the 5' RACE reads were re-called with MiXCR into one record per CDR3 protein. The top ten clones hold 22% of a sample with 240,000 or so distinct CDR3 sequences, around 10% of them seen once. The sequenced sample was PBMCs or a T cell subset sorted from them (not recorded which). The receptors stem from a man between 18 and 35 years old who had mild COVID-19 (a few samples of this study predate the infection). Cell type and time point are not known. CDR3s include the opening cysteine and the closing phenylalanine or tryptophan. D genes are given only for firm matches. Some rows have no size entry. The others give once, few or many, or a class for an expanded clone.

TRBJ2-5 | few | TRBD2 | TRBV28 | CASSAHPSGETQYF | TGTGCCAGCTCGGCCCACCCTAGCGGGGAGACCCAGTACTTC
TRBJ2-3 | few | TRBD1 | TRBV28 | CASSLLTGGRSTDTQYF | TGTGCCAGCAGTTTACTAACAGGGGGCCGTAGCACAGATACGCAGTATTTT
TRBJ1-1 | . | TRBD1 | TRBV12-3/TRBV12-4 | CASSATDRAPEAFF | TGTGCCAGCAGTGCCACGGACAGGGCCCCTGAAGCTTTCTTT
TRBJ2-2 | many | . | TRBV6-5 | CASSLYRTGELFF | TGTGCCAGCAGTTTATACAGGACCGGGGAGCTGTTTTTT
TRBJ2-1 | many | . | TRBV5-5 | CASNPLGVLLYNEQFF | TGTGCCAGCAACCCTCTGGGGGTACTATTATACAATGAGCAGTTCTTC
TRBJ1-5 | . | . | TRBV12-3/TRBV12-4 | CASSLASRQPQHF | TGTGCCAGCAGTTTAGCGTCAAGGCAGCCCCAGCATTTT
TRBJ2-3 | few | . | TRBV5-1 | CASMTGTDTQYF | TGCGCCAGTATGACAGGCACAGATACGCAGTATTTT
TRBJ2-7 | many | TRBD1 | TRBV7-2 | CASSLGQGDEQYF | TGTGCCAGCAGCTTAGGACAGGGAGACGAGCAGTACTTC
TRBJ1-2 | . | . | TRBV6-2/TRBV6-3 | CASSSVLKDRLYGYTF | TGTGCCAGCAGTTCCGTCCTGAAAGACAGGCTCTATGGCTACACCTTC
TRBJ1-4 | many | TRBD1 | TRBV5-6 | CASSSAPTGDEKLFF | TGTGCCAGCAGCTCGGCCCCGACAGGGGACGAAAAACTGTTTTTT
TRBJ2-5 | . | TRBD1 | TRBV6-5 | CASSLTGDQETQYF | TGTGCCAGCAGCCTAACAGGGGATCAAGAGACCCAGTACTTC
TRBJ2-2 | . | TRBD1 | TRBV12-3/TRBV12-4 | CASSPGDRGPGELFF | TGTGCCAGCAGTCCGGGGGACAGGGGGCCGGGGGAGCTGTTTTTT
TRBJ1-4 | . | . | TRBV5-5 | CASSLFGQADEKLFF | TGTGCCAGCAGCTTGTTTGGCCAGGCCGATGAAAAACTGTTTTTT
TRBJ2-3 | few | . | TRBV12-3/TRBV12-4 | CASSSGSGVTDTQYF | TGTGCCAGCTCCTCCGGGTCAGGGGTCACAGATACGCAGTATTTT
TRBJ1-6 | . | . | TRBV28 | CASRGEDNRNSPLHF | TGTGCCAGCAGGGGTGAGGACAACCGGAATTCACCCCTCCACTTT
TRBJ2-5 | few | . | TRBV9 | CASSVEETRDSSETQYF | TGTGCCAGCAGCGTGGAAGAAACACGGGACTCCTCGGAGACCCAGTACTTC
TRBJ1-2 | . | TRBD1 | TRBV5-1 | CASSRGQGDYGYTF | TGCGCCAGCAGCCGCGGACAGGGAGACTATGGCTACACCTTC
TRBJ2-3 | . | TRBD2 | TRBV12-3/TRBV12-4 | CASSLAGRGPSTDTQYF | TGTGCCAGCAGTTTAGCGGGGAGGGGTCCTAGCACAGATACGCAGTATTTT
TRBJ2-2 | many | . | TRBV6-2/TRBV6-3 | CASSRLRGSGELFF | TGTGCCAGCAGCCGCCTGCGGGGATCCGGGGAGCTGTTTTTT
TRBJ1-4 | few | . | TRBV20-1 | CSATGEEEKLFF | TGCAGTGCTACGGGGGAGGAGGAAAAACTGTTTTTT
TRBJ1-1 | many | TRBD1 | TRBV4-3 | CASSLRTGDTEAFF | TGCGCCAGCAGCCTCCGGACAGGGGACACTGAAGCTTTCTTT
TRBJ2-1 | . | . | TRBV15 | CATSREKGSYNEQFF | TGTGCCACCAGCAGAGAAAAGGGGAGCTACAATGAGCAGTTCTTC
TRBJ2-2 | few | TRBD2 | TRBV11-2 | CASSSIAGGRTGELFF | TGTGCCAGCAGCTCAATAGCGGGGGGACGCACCGGGGAGCTGTTTTTT
TRBJ2-2 | many | . | TRBV7-9 | CASGAGANTGELFF | TGTGCCAGCGGGGCAGGGGCCAACACCGGGGAGCTGTTTTTT
TRBJ1-6 | . | TRBD1 | TRBV6-1 | CASSQTPDRGGMYSPLHF | TGTGCCAGCAGCCAAACCCCTGACAGGGGGGGGATGTATTCACCCCTCCACTTT
TRBJ1-2 | few | . | TRBV7-8 | CASSSTGVNYGYTF | TGTGCCAGCAGCTCGACAGGAGTTAACTATGGCTACACCTTC
TRBJ1-4 | . | . | TRBV7-9 | CASVGSATNEKLFF | TGTGCCAGCGTTGGCAGTGCAACTAATGAAAAACTGTTTTTT
TRBJ2-7 | . | . | TRBV6-1 | CASSEGSGQLYEQYF | TGTGCCAGCAGTGAAGGGTCAGGGCAGCTCTACGAGCAGTACTTC
TRBJ2-5 | . | . | TRBV7-9 | CASSPDLGETQYF | TGTGCCAGCAGCCCGGACCTGGGGGAGACCCAGTACTTC
TRBJ2-1 | . | TRBD1 | TRBV7-2 | CASCRTTGGVTQFF | TGTGCCAGCTGCCGTACGACAGGGGGCGTCACGCAGTTCTTC
TRBJ1-5 | . | . | TRBV2 | CASSVVSASNQPQHF | TGTGCCAGCAGTGTCGTTTCCGCTAGCAATCAGCCCCAGCATTTT
TRBJ1-5 | few | TRBD1 | TRBV7-9 | CASSSGTATYQPQHF | TGTGCCAGCAGCTCGGGGACAGCTACTTATCAGCCCCAGCATTTT
TRBJ2-5 | few | . | TRBV20-1 | CSALRRGKETQYF | TGCAGTGCCCTACGGCGGGGAAAAGAGACCCAGTACTTC
TRBJ2-1 | . | TRBD2 | TRBV4-1 | CASSQWGGPNEQFF | TGCGCCAGCAGCCAATGGGGGGGTCCCAATGAGCAGTTCTTC
TRBJ1-3 | few | . | TRBV5-1 | CASSLTGSISGNTIYF | TGCGCCAGCAGCTTAACAGGGTCAATCTCTGGAAACACCATATATTTT
TRBJ2-5 | . | TRBD1 | TRBV6-6 | CASRPTGVLQETQYF | TGTGCCAGCAGACCTACAGGGGTACTTCAAGAGACCCAGTACTTC
TRBJ2-5 | many | TRBD2 | TRBV24-1 | CATRASGQETQYF | TGTGCCACCCGGGCTAGCGGCCAAGAGACCCAGTACTTC
TRBJ1-1 | . | TRBD1 | TRBV7-9 | CASRWEGGRTEAFF | TGTGCCAGCCGCTGGGAAGGGGGCAGGACTGAAGCTTTCTTT
TRBJ1-5 | few | . | TRBV10-3 | CAISPDSHGPQHF | TGTGCCATCAGTCCTGACTCCCACGGGCCCCAGCATTTT
TRBJ2-1 | . | TRBD2 | TRBV5-1 | CASTSGTSGTNEQFF | TGCGCCAGCACCTCCGGGACTAGCGGGACCAATGAGCAGTTCTTC
TRBJ2-5 | many | . | TRBV29-1 | CSVEYPGRETQYF | TGCAGCGTTGAATATCCAGGACGGGAGACCCAGTACTTC
TRBJ2-5 | many | . | TRBV5-1 | CASSSQGGATGETQYF | TGCGCCAGCAGCTCCCAGGGGGGAGCAACGGGCGAGACCCAGTACTTC
TRBJ2-1 | many | TRBD2 | TRBV7-2 | CASRYSGTTVLGNEQFF | TGTGCCAGCAGGTACTCCGGGACTACAGTTTTAGGGAATGAGCAGTTCTTC
TRBJ1-1 | . | TRBD1 | TRBV7-2 | CASSLDRVSTEAFF | TGTGCCAGCAGCTTGGACAGGGTGTCCACTGAAGCTTTCTTT
TRBJ1-2 | . | . | TRBV6-5 | CASSSGIGYTF | TGTGCCAGCAGTTCGGGTATAGGCTACACCTTC
TRBJ1-1 | . | . | TRBV29-1 | CSVVPRFAEAFF | TGCAGCGTTGTCCCGAGATTCGCTGAAGCTTTCTTT
TRBJ2-1 | . | . | TRBV5-6 | CASSSGLWVPYNEQFF | TGTGCCAGCAGCTCGGGCCTATGGGTTCCCTACAATGAGCAGTTCTTC
TRBJ1-5 | . | TRBD1 | TRBV7-2 | CASSPGTGGGQPQHF | TGTGCCAGCAGCCCAGGGACAGGGGGCGGTCAGCCCCAGCATTTT
TRBJ2-7 | . | TRBD1 | TRBV9 | CASSVSRDRGTYEQYF | TGTGCCAGCAGCGTGAGCCGGGACAGGGGGACCTACGAGCAGTACTTC
TRBJ1-6 | few | TRBD1 | TRBV12-3/TRBV12-4 | CASGRDRGRPYNSPLHF | TGTGCCAGCGGCCGGGACAGGGGGCGGCCGTATAATTCACCCCTCCACTTT
TRBJ2-5 | . | . | TRBV12-3/TRBV12-4 | CASSLEASGTQYF | TGTGCCAGCAGTTTGGAGGCCTCGGGGACCCAGTACTTC
TRBJ2-2 | . | . | TRBV7-9 | CASSPRGHNTGELFF | TGTGCCAGCAGCCCCCGCGGACATAACACCGGGGAGCTGTTTTTT
TRBJ1-2 | few | . | TRBV6-1 | CASRRGFGDYGYTF | TGTGCCAGCAGGAGGGGATTCGGCGACTATGGCTACACCTTC
TRBJ2-1 | . | TRBD2 | TRBV11-3 | CASSPYGERGEQFF | TGTGCCAGCAGCCCTTACGGGGAGCGGGGTGAGCAGTTCTTC
TRBJ1-5 | . | . | TRBV29-1 | CSVGNTRPQHF | TGCAGCGTTGGAAATACTCGGCCCCAGCATTTT